The 9 T cell receptor beta chains listed next were all sequenced from one sample in a study of shared clonotypes between healthy human individuals. Assay: immunoSEQ multiplex PCR; the TCRdb copy retains only in-frame clones and omits some. The sample yields 1,100,000 or so clones, approximately 80% seen once. The sequencing input was memory CD4+ T cells from PBMCs. Subset specified: CD45RA-negative fraction. The receptors were gathered from a man between 18 and 29 years old in good health. Some clones in this sample may be carry-over from other donors' samples.

This sequence joins TRBV19 and TRBJ1-2; 7 bases are shared with TRBD1. Germline V gene sequence: CDR1 LNHDA, CDR2 SQIVND (reference sequence). Unmatched junction bases numbered 2, after V lost 9 bases and J lost 4 bases. This CDR3 is 11 amino acids long. For the CDR3, the DNA is TGTGCCAGGCGGGACAGCTATGGCTACACCTTC. Translated: CARRDSYGYTF.

This clone showed up just a few times. The CDR3 bases are TGTGCCAGCAGCTTGGAGCTGGGGCCCTCCTACAATGAGCAGTTCTTC. Protein sequence: CASSLELGPSYNEQFF. V usage is TRBV5-6 and J usage is TRBJ2-1, with D possibly being TRBD1 (5 bases). Germline V lookup: CDR1 SGHDT, CDR2 YYEEEE. V was trimmed by 0 bases and J by 0 bases, leaving 10 bases between them. CDR3 length: 16 amino acids.

To note about this clone: The sample holds other DNA sequences that translate to the same CDR3. The rearrangement links TRBV2 to TRBJ1-5; TRBD1 might be the D (6 bases). Between the trimmed V and J ends, which lost 3 bases and 6 bases, there was a span of 9 bases. The length of the CDR3 is 13 residues. Germline V lookup: CDR1 SNHLY, CDR2 FYNNEI. The CDR3 sequence is CASSEGGGQPQHF. The CDR3, as DNA: TGTGCCAGCAGTGAGGGGGGCGGTCAGCCCCAGCATTTT.

This clone was detected a few times. The chain couples TRBV14 to TRBJ2-1, with D possibly being TRBD2 (5 bases). This CDR3 contains 14 residues. V was clipped by 1 base and J by 11 bases, with 15 bases between them. Germline V gene sequence: CDR1 SGHDN, CDR2 FVKESK. CDR3 residues: CASSQAGGPGKQFF. In DNA, the CDR3 is TGTGCCAGCAGCCAAGCGGGCGGACCGGGGAAGCAGTTCTTC.

The J gene is TRBJ2-7, the V gene TRBV5-1; D is undetermined. V gave up 0 bases and J gave up 2 bases, with 9 bases separating them. Per the germline V gene, CDR1 is SGHRS and CDR2 is YFSETQ. The CDR3 has 14 amino acids. The CDR3 DNA follows: TGCGCCAGCAGCTTGGTTGGGAAGCCCTACGAGCAGTACTTC. Its translation: CASSLVGKPYEQYF. Filled out from reference TRBV5-1 and TRBJ2-7, the complete variable domain reads KAGVTQTPRYLIKTRGQQVTLSCSPISGHRSVSWYQQTPGQGLQFLFEYFSETQRNKGNFPGRFSGRQFSNSRSEMNVSTLELGDSALYLCASSLVGKPYEQYFGPGTRLTVT.

V and J are TRBV7-2 and TRBJ2-3, with D unresolved. CDR3 size: 12 residues. Germline V gives CDR1 SGHTA, CDR2 FQGNSA. The ends were cut back, 5 bases at V and 7 bases at J, with 10 bases in the middle. DNA of the CDR3: TGTGCCAGCAGCGCGAACCCTTATACGCAGTATTTT. This gives the protein CASSANPYTQYF.

The rearrangement links TRBV9 to TRBJ1-2; unclear D gene. The CDR3 loop spans 15 amino acids. V was trimmed by 4 bases and J by 6 bases, leaving 19 bases between them. The germline V gene encodes CDR1 SGDLS and CDR2 YYNGEE. The CDR3 DNA follows: TGTGCCAGCAGCCCCCGATGGGCCCCTGGGAATGGCTACACCTTC. This encodes CASSPRWAPGNGYTF.

V and J are TRBV7-8 and TRBJ2-1; the match to TRBD2 covers 13 bases. Germline V gives CDR1 SGHVS, CDR2 FQNEAQ. The CDR3 runs to 17 residues. The V gene end was trimmed by 6 bases and the J gene end by 2 bases; junction bases not matched to a gene: 7. CDR3 nucleotides: TGTGCCAGCAGAGGACTAGCGGGAGTCGGTCCCTACAATGAGCAGTTCTTC. Its translation: CASRGLAGVGPYNEQFF.

This clone was observed a few times. Other DNA sequences in this sample translate to the same CDR3. This rearrangement joins TRBV20-1 to TRBJ1-1, with D hard to call. The germline V gene encodes CDR1 DFQATT and CDR2 SNEGSKA (reference sequence). CDR3 size: 11 residues. Trimming cost V 3 bases and J 2 bases, with 4 bases left between them. The DNA for the CDR3 is TGCAGTGCTAGGGATAACACTGAAGCTTTCTTT. This translates into CSARDNTEAFF.